This T cell receptor (beta chain) was sequenced in a study of OX40 agonist ivuxolimab in advanced cancers. The ends were cut back, 3 bases at V and 6 bases at J, with 17 bases in the middle. The CDR3 runs 15 residues. General study points: By week 6 at 0.1 to 3.0 mg/kg, blood CD4+ and CD8+ T cells had expanded clonally.

TCRdb's copy holds only in-frame clones and misses some; the assay was immunoSEQ multiplex PCR. The sample gives about 64,000 clones, approximately 86% of which show up once; over 2.5% is in the top ten. Concerning this clone: The antigen is undetermined.

The TCR sequence derives from an adult with an advanced solid tumor such as melanoma, head and neck, liver or kidney cancer. The rearrangement uses TRBV23-1 and TRBJ1-1; D gene uncertain. TRBV23-1 is given ORF status, its function remaining uncertain. The source was CD4+ or CD8+ T cells sorted from blood, collected in a trial of the OX40 agonist ivuxolimab. The CDR3 region is CASSQDQASVAEAFF. CDR3 nucleotide sequence: TGCGCCAGCAGTCAGGACCAAGCATCTGTCGCTGAAGCTTTCTTT.